A selection of T cell receptor beta chains follows, all from one sample in a study of OX40 agonist ivuxolimab in advanced cancers. Sequenced by immunoSEQ multiplex PCR; TCRdb stores in-frame clones only, minus some. The sample lists 60,000 to 75,000 clones; roughly 80% were seen once. Material: CD4+ or CD8+ T cells sorted from blood, obtained in a trial of the OX40 agonist ivuxolimab. These receptors were obtained from an adult with an advanced solid tumor such as melanoma, head and neck, liver or kidney cancer. The CDR3 runs from the conserved cysteine through the conserved F or W. D genes are given only for firm matches. A clone size is listed for some rows: how often the clone was seen (once, few, many), or a class if it is expanded.

cdr3_length	d_call	clone_size	v_call	j_call	cdr3_aa	cdr3_nt
14	NA	NA	TRBV5-1	TRBJ1-3	CASSLELSGNTIYF	TGCGCCAGCAGCTTGGAACTGTCCGGAAACACCATATATTTT
15	TRBD1	NA	TRBV14	TRBJ2-7	CASSHYRGTWNEQYF	TGTGCCAGCAGCCACTACAGGGGGACCTGGAACGAGCAGTACTTC
17	TRBD2	once	TRBV9	TRBJ2-5	CASSVVGGGGYGETQYF	TGTGCCAGCAGCGTAGTGGGAGGCGGGGGGTATGGCGAGACCCAGTACTTC
15	TRBD1	NA	TRBV15	TRBJ2-5	CATSKDRGISETQYF	TGTGCCACCAGCAAGGACAGGGGGATTTCGGAGACCCAGTACTTC
14	TRBD1	NA	TRBV30	TRBJ1-1	CACIRGPMNTEAFF	TGTGCCTGTATCAGGGGGCCTATGAACACTGAAGCTTTCTTT
13	TRBD1	NA	TRBV10-3	TRBJ1-2	CAISATGGFGYTF	TGTGCCATCAGCGCGACAGGGGGCTTTGGCTACACCTTC
14	NA	NA	TRBV18	TRBJ1-4	CASSLGLDNEKLFF	TGTGCCAGCTCATTGGGGTTGGATAATGAAAAACTGTTTTTT
14	NA	NA	TRBV10-2	TRBJ1-2	CASSESVGAAGYTF	TGCGCCAGCAGTGAGTCTGTTGGGGCGGCTGGCTACACCTTC
13	NA	few	TRBV28	TRBJ1-6	CASRPDGRTPLHF	TGTGCCAGCAGGCCGGACGGTCGAACACCCCTCCACTTT
14	NA	NA	TRBV4-1	TRBJ1-5	CASSHPPSVQPQHF	TGCGCCAGCAGCCATCCCCCCTCGGTTCAGCCCCAGCATTTT
20	NA	NA	TRBV19	TRBJ1-6	CASSIAQGEGKSSYNSPLHF	TGTGCCAGTAGTATAGCCCAGGGAGAAGGCAAGAGCTCCTATAATTCACCCCTCCACTTT
15	TRBD1	NA	TRBV5-5	TRBJ1-1	CASSLIQGVGTEAFF	TGTGCCAGCAGCCTAATACAGGGGGTGGGCACTGAAGCTTTCTTT
16	TRBD1	NA	TRBV18	TRBJ1-5	CASSPPNAGGDQPQHF	TGTGCCAGCTCACCACCGAACGCAGGGGGGGATCAGCCCCAGCATTTT
14	NA	NA	TRBV29-1	TRBJ1-1	CSVEVPERRAEAFF	TGCAGCGTTGAAGTTCCGGAGCGTCGGGCTGAAGCTTTCTTT
15	TRBD2	NA	TRBV15	TRBJ2-7	CATSPRSGGPYEQYF	TGTGCCACCAGCCCTAGGAGCGGGGGTCCCTACGAGCAGTACTTC
13	NA	NA	TRBV6-1	TRBJ2-5	CASRRTNLETQYF	TGTGCCAGCAGGAGGACTAATTTAGAGACCCAGTACTTC
13	NA	NA	TRBV6-6	TRBJ1-1	CASSYSMTAEAFF	TGTGCCAGCAGTTACTCAATGACAGCTGAAGCTTTCTTT
13	NA	NA	TRBV5-1	TRBJ2-1	CASSLGVRNEQFF	TGCGCCAGCAGCTTGGGGGTTCGGAATGAGCAGTTCTTC
11	NA	NA	TRBV29-1	TRBJ2-7	CSVGRVYEQYF	TGCAGCGTTGGCAGGGTCTACGAGCAGTACTTC
11	NA	NA	TRBV6-1	TRBJ2-1	CASSEPDEQFF	TGTGCCAGCAGTGAGCCGGATGAGCAGTTCTTC
15	NA	NA	TRBV6-6	TRBJ2-5	CASSYGNGAEETQYF	TGTGCCAGCAGTTACGGAAATGGGGCGGAAGAGACCCAGTACTTC
15	NA	NA	TRBV2	TRBJ1-5	CAGGVSPGSNQPQHF	TGTGCCGGGGGGGTTAGTCCAGGGAGCAATCAGCCCCAGCATTTT
14	TRBD1	NA	TRBV6-5	TRBJ2-5	CASSYRGRGETQYF	TGTGCCAGCAGTTACAGGGGGCGCGGAGAGACCCAGTACTTC
15	NA	NA	TRBV7-6	TRBJ2-7	CASSLEVGQSYEQYF	TGTGCCAGCAGCTTAGAGGTTGGACAGAGCTACGAGCAGTACTTC
10	NA	NA	TRBV30	TRBJ1-2	CAWSHVGYTF	TGTGCCTGGAGCCATGTCGGCTACACCTTC
15	NA	NA	TRBV7-9	TRBJ1-2	CASSPPSLGRHGYTF	TGTGCCAGCAGCCCCCCCAGTCTGGGGAGGCATGGCTACACCTTC
15	TRBD2	NA	TRBV2	TRBJ2-1	CASRGEGSSYNEQFF	TGTGCCAGCAGGGGGGAGGGTAGCTCCTACAATGAGCAGTTCTTC
15	NA	NA	TRBV7-9	TRBJ2-5	CASSLWAPGGETQYF	TGTGCCAGCAGCCTGTGGGCCCCGGGCGGCGAGACCCAGTACTTC
13	TRBD1	NA	TRBV6-5	TRBJ1-1	CASSHGQVTEAFF	TGTGCCAGCAGTCACGGACAGGTCACTGAAGCTTTCTTT
14	NA	NA	TRBV7-9	TRBJ1-4	CASSFALNNEKLFF	TGTGCCAGCAGCTTCGCGCTAAATAATGAAAAACTGTTTTTT
13	NA	NA	TRBV11-2	TRBJ1-4	CASSPRQSEKLFF	TGTGCCAGCAGCCCGAGACAGTCCGAAAAACTGTTTTTT
11	NA	NA	TRBV20-1	TRBJ2-2	CSAHGSGELFF	TGCAGTGCTCACGGGTCCGGGGAGCTGTTTTTT
14	NA	NA	TRBV7-2	TRBJ2-7	CASSLGGSGYEQYF	TGTGCCAGCAGCTTAGGAGGAAGCGGCTACGAGCAGTACTTC
11	NA	NA	TRBV28	TRBJ1-1	CASGEGTEAFF	TGTGCCAGCGGAGAGGGGACTGAAGCTTTCTTT
15	TRBD1	NA	TRBV18	TRBJ1-4	CASSPARGGGEKLFF	TGTGCCAGCTCACCAGCCCGGGGAGGGGGCGAAAAACTGTTTTTT
14	TRBD1	NA	TRBV6-5	TRBJ2-7	CASRVGQGVYEQYF	TGTGCCAGCCGCGTGGGACAGGGGGTTTACGAGCAGTACTTC
20	NA	NA	TRBV7-8	TRBJ1-6	CASSLVRVNAFSWGDSPLHF	TGTGCCAGCAGCTTAGTTAGGGTTAATGCCTTTTCCTGGGGCGATTCACCCCTCCACTTT
14	NA	NA	TRBV6-1	TRBJ2-7	CASSGNGFGNEQYF	TGTGCCAGCAGTGGTAATGGGTTTGGGAACGAGCAGTACTTC
13	TRBD1	NA	TRBV7-6	TRBJ2-7	CASRPGTGSEQYF	TGTGCCAGTAGACCCGGGACAGGGTCCGAGCAGTACTTC
18	NA	NA	TRBV5-6	TRBJ1-5	CASSLGTGTGLRGQPQHF	TGTGCCAGCAGCTTGGGGACGGGCACCGGTTTGAGAGGTCAGCCCCAGCATTTT
14	NA	NA	TRBV6-6	TRBJ1-1	CASRLGGRGTEAFF	TGTGCCAGCAGGTTGGGGGGCAGAGGCACTGAAGCTTTCTTT
16	NA	NA	TRBV11-2	TRBJ2-3	CASSLWTTGPVDTQYF	TGTGCCAGCAGCTTGTGGACCACCGGTCCCGTTGATACGCAGTATTTT
15	NA	NA	TRBV28	TRBJ1-5	CASSFPTNSNQPQHF	TGTGCCAGCAGTTTCCCGACAAATAGCAATCAGCCCCAGCATTTT
12	TRBD1	NA	TRBV10-2	TRBJ2-7	CASHDRGYEQYF	TGCGCCAGCCACGACAGGGGCTACGAGCAGTACTTC
15	NA	NA	TRBV11-2	TRBJ2-3	CASSSGPSPTDTQYF	TGTGCCAGCAGCTCCGGGCCGTCTCCCACAGATACGCAGTATTTT
15	TRBD1	NA	TRBV19	TRBJ1-2	CASIDRTGGHYGYTF	TGTGCCAGTATCGATAGGACAGGGGGACACTATGGCTACACCTTC
14	TRBD1	NA	TRBV6-5	TRBJ1-4	CASSYQGGGEKLFF	TGTGCCAGCAGTTACCAGGGGGGCGGTGAAAAACTGTTTTTT
15	TRBD1	few	TRBV19	TRBJ1-2	CASSLEDRPEHGYTF	TGTGCCAGTAGTCTTGAGGACAGGCCTGAGCATGGCTACACCTTC
15	NA	NA	TRBV6-6	TRBJ2-7	CASSKRTGGAFEQYF	TGTGCCAGCAGTAAACGGACGGGGGGCGCCTTCGAGCAGTACTTC
15	NA	NA	TRBV6-1	TRBJ2-3	CASSEKGTLAGTQYF	TGTGCCAGCAGTGAAAAAGGGACCCTCGCGGGTACGCAGTATTTT
14	NA	NA	TRBV5-6	TRBJ2-7	CASSGRTRSYEQYF	TGTGCCAGCAGCGGAAGGACTCGCTCCTACGAGCAGTACTTC
13	NA	NA	TRBV30	TRBJ1-2	CAWSPTPQHGYTF	TGTGCCTGGAGTCCGACCCCCCAGCATGGCTACACCTTC
14	NA	once	TRBV6-5	TRBJ1-4	CASMRDASNEKLFF	TGTGCCAGCATGCGGGACGCCTCTAATGAAAAACTGTTTTTT
12	TRBD1	NA	TRBV6-6	TRBJ1-1	CASSRQGAEAFF	TGTGCCAGCAGCCGACAGGGGGCTGAAGCTTTCTTT
15	NA	NA	TRBV6-1	TRBJ1-5	CASNLRFQGHQPQHF	TGTGCCAGCAACCTGAGGTTCCAGGGACATCAGCCCCAGCATTTT
15	TRBD1	once	TRBV6-1	TRBJ1-2	CASSRPGTGIYGYTF	TGTGCCAGCAGCCGTCCCGGGACAGGAATCTATGGCTACACCTTC
16	NA	NA	TRBV7-9	TRBJ2-7	CASSLGGQGGSYEQYF	TGTGCCAGCAGCTTAGGAGGGCAAGGAGGCTCCTACGAGCAGTACTTC
14	NA	NA	TRBV6-6	TRBJ2-2	CASSSGGNTGELFF	TGTGCCAGCAGTTCCGGGGGGAACACCGGGGAGCTGTTTTTT
12	NA	once	TRBV14	TRBJ1-1	CASSQDNRRAFF	TGTGCCAGCAGCCAAGACAACAGGCGAGCTTTCTTT